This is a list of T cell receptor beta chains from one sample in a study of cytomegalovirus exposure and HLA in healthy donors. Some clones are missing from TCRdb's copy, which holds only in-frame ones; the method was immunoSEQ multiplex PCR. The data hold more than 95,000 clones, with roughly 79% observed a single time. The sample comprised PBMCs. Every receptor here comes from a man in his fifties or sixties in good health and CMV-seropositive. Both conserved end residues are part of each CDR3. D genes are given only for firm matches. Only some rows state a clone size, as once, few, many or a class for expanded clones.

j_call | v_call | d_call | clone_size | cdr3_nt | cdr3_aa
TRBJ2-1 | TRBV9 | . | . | TGTGCCAGCAGCGTGGGGCAGGGGTACAATGAGCAGTTCTTC | CASSVGQGYNEQFF
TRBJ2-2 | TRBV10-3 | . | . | TGTGCCATCAGTGACAGGGGCGCAGACACCGGGGAGCTGTTTTTT | CAISDRGADTGELFF
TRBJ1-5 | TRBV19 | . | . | TGTGCCAGTAGTATTCAGGACTCCCAATATAAGGATCAGCCCCAGCATTTT | CASSIQDSQYKDQPQHF
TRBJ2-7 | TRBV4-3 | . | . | TGCGCCAGCAGCCAAGTGGGGCGGGGAGGCTACGAGCAGTACTTC | CASSQVGRGGYEQYF
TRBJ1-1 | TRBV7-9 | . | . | TGTGCCAGCAGCCCCCTACAGGGCTCGAACACTGAAGCTTTCTTT | CASSPLQGSNTEAFF
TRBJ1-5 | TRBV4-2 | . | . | TGTGCCAGCAGCCAAATAGGGCGCGGGGGGAGCAATCAGCCCCAGCATTTT | CASSQIGRGGSNQPQHF
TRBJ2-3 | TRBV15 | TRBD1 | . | TGTGCCACCAGCAGAGACGTGACAGGGGGGAGATCAAATACGCAGTATTTT | CATSRDVTGGRSNTQYF
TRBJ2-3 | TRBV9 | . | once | TGTGCCAGCAGCGAGGGGGCGGGGCTCGTAGCAGATACGCAGTATTTT | CASSEGAGLVADTQYF
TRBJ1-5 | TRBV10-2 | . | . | TGCGCCAGCAGTGAGTCAACTCGGGGGGGGCCCCAGCATTTT | CASSESTRGGPQHF
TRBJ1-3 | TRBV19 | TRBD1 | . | TGTGCCAGTAGTCCCACAGGGGGAGGAAACACCATATATTTT | CASSPTGGGNTIYF
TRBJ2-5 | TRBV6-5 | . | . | TGTGCCACCACCCCACCTAACCAAGAGACCCAGTACTTC | CATTPPNQETQYF
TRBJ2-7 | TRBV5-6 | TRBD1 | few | TGTGCCAGCAGCCTGACAGGGGGCGGAACCTACGAGCAGTACTTC | CASSLTGGGTYEQYF
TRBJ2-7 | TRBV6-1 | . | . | TGTGCCAGCAGTGAATTGGTGTCCGAGGGCTACGAGCAGTACTTC | CASSELVSEGYEQYF
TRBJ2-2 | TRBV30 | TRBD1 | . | TGTGCCTGGACAGGGGGCTCGGGTGTTATCACCGGGGAGCTGTTTTTT | CAWTGGSGVITGELFF
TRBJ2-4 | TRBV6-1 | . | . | TGTGCCAGCATCCTAGGGGGGGACAAAAACATTCAGTACTTC | CASILGGDKNIQYF
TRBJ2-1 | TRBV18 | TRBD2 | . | TGTGCCAGCTCACTGCAGGGATCAGCGGGGGGGAATGAGCAGTTCTTC | CASSLQGSAGGNEQFF
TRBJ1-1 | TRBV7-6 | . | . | TGTGCCAGCAGCTTAGACTCAAAAAGTGGAGCTTTCTTT | CASSLDSKSGAFF
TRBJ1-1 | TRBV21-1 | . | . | TGTGCCAGCAGTCAAAAGGGTCGGCAGGGGTACCCTTTAGTGCGGGCTTTCTTT | CASSQKGRQGYPLVRAFF
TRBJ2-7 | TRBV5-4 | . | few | TGTGCCAGCAGCTTTCTTTCGTACAGGGATTCCTACGAGCAGTACTTC | CASSFLSYRDSYEQYF
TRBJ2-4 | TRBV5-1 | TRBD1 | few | TGCGCCAGCAGCCACGGACAGGAGTCCATTCAGTACTTC | CASSHGQESIQYF
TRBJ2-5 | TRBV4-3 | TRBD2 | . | TGCGCCAGCAGCCAAGGGGAGCGGGGGGGCGAGACCCAGTACTTC | CASSQGERGGETQYF
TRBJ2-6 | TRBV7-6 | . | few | TGTGCCAGCAGGGCAGTTGGGGCCAACGTCCTGACTTTC | CASRAVGANVLTF